Listed below are T cell receptor beta chains from one sample, sequenced in a study of T cell repertoires in cytomegalovirus infection. TCRdb re-derived calls from the reads in MiXCR, one entry per CDR3 protein. The data show some 500,000 distinct CDR3 sequences, 40% seen once. Antigens for these TCRs are unknown. Here the sequenced sample was cultured PBMCs, taken from culture after CMV antigen stimulation. These receptors all come from a human donor in good health (CMV status not recorded). Some clones in this sample may be carry-over from other donors' samples. CDR3s include the opening cysteine and the closing phenylalanine or tryptophan. D genes are given only for firm matches. Part of the rows lack a size; the others show once, few, many or a class for expanded clones.

TRBV20-1	TRBJ2-7	-	TRBD2	TGCAGTGCTAGAGATCGCGACGGGTCAGAGCGGGAATCCGGGCAGTACTTC	CSARDRDGSERESGQYF
TRBV7-9	TRBJ2-7	few	TRBD2	TGTGCCAGCAGTCCACCGGGGGGGTCGTCCTACGAGCAGTACTTC	CASSPPGGSSYEQYF
TRBV12-3/TRBV12-4	TRBJ1-6	-	-	TGTGCCAGCAGTCCCCGGCCCCCTGGGTCCCATAATTCACCCCTCCACTTT	CASSPRPPGSHNSPLHF
TRBV7-2	TRBJ1-2	few	TRBD1	TGTGCCAGCAGCTACGGACAGGGGGTAGATGGCTACACCTTC	CASSYGQGVDGYTF
TRBV12-3/TRBV12-4	TRBJ2-5	few	-	TGTGCCAGCAGCTCCTCTCGCAGTGGGACCCAGTACTTC	CASSSSRSGTQYF
TRBV20-1	TRBJ2-5	-	TRBD2	TGCAGTGCTAGAGCGGTAGCGGGAGGGGAGACCCAGTACTTC	CSARAVAGGETQYF
TRBV6-2/TRBV6-3	TRBJ1-1	few	-	TGTGCCAGCAGTTATGGTCCCCCGGGCCGGGGAAAAGCTTTCTTT	CASSYGPPGRGKAFF
TRBV6-2/TRBV6-3	TRBJ2-3	-	-	TGTGCCAGCAAAGGTATTGCAGATACGCAGTATTTT	CASKGIADTQYF
TRBV7-9	TRBJ2-7	few	TRBD1	TGTGCCAGCAGCTTTGGCCCGAAGGACAGGGGGGACGAGCAGTACTTC	CASSFGPKDRGDEQYF
TRBV12-3/TRBV12-4	TRBJ1-1	-	-	TGTGCCAGCAGTGAACTGGGGCTTGAAGCTTTCTTT	CASSELGLEAFF
TRBV28	TRBJ2-7	-	TRBD1	TGTGCCAGCACCCCACCCAGGGACAGCCAGTACTTC	CASTPPRDSQYF
TRBV5-1	TRBJ2-1	-	TRBD1	TGCGCCAGCAGCAAGGGACAGGGGATGGAGAATGAGCAGTTCTTC	CASSKGQGMENEQFF
TRBV19	TRBJ2-1	-	-	TGTGCCAGTAGTAGACCCGGGTGGACTTCGAACAATGAGCAGTTCTTC	CASSRPGWTSNNEQFF
TRBV6-1	TRBJ2-5	few	-	TGTGCCAGCAGTGGGTCTGAACTCGAGACCCAGTACTTC	CASSGSELETQYF
TRBV11-2	TRBJ2-1	-	TRBD2	TGTGCCAGCAGCGGGACTAGCGGGAGACTCCCCCTGGAGCAGTTCTTC	CASSGTSGRLPLEQFF
TRBV20-1	TRBJ2-7	-	-	TGCAGTGCTCGAAGAGATGGCTACGAGCAGTACTTC	CSARRDGYEQYF